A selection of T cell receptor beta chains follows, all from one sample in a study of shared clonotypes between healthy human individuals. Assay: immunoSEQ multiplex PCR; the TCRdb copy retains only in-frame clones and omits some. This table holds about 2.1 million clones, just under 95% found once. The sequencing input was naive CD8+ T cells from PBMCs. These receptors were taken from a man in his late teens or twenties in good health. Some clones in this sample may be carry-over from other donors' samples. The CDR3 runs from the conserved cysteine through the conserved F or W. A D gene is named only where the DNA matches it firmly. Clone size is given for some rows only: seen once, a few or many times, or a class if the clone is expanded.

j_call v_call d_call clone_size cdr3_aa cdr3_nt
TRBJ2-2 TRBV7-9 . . CASSHTSVGTGELFF TGTGCCAGCAGCCATACTAGTGTAGGCACCGGGGAGCTGTTTTTT
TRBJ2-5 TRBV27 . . CASSLLAGGRQETQYF TGTGCCAGCAGTTTGCTGGCAGGAGGTCGCCAAGAGACCCAGTACTTC
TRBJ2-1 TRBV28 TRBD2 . CASSPPAGVGSNEQFF TGTGCCAGCAGTCCCCCGGCGGGAGTAGGTTCCAATGAGCAGTTCTTC
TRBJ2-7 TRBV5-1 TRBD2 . CASSLSGNSYEQYF TGCGCCAGCAGCTTGAGCGGGAACTCCTACGAGCAGTACTTC
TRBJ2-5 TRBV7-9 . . CASSDIHRDTQETQYF TGTGCCAGCAGCGACATACACCGGGACACGCAAGAGACCCAGTACTTC
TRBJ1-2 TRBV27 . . CASSLFRAPNYGYTF TGTGCCAGCAGTTTATTCAGGGCCCCGAACTATGGCTACACCTTC
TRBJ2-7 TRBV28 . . CASGGQGTYEQYF TGTGCCAGCGGAGGGCAGGGCACCTACGAGCAGTACTTC
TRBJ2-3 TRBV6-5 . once CASARAYTDTQYF TGTGCCAGCGCCAGGGCCTACACAGATACGCAGTATTTT
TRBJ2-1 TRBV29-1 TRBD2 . CSVAPGLAGEAGNNEQFF TGCAGCGTCGCGCCGGGACTAGCGGGAGAAGCGGGCAACAATGAGCAGTTCTTC
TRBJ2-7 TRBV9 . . CASSEDGLLYEQYF TGTGCCAGCAGCGAGGACGGTCTCCTCTACGAGCAGTACTTC
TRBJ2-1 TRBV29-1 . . CSVEEPGTNEQFF TGCAGCGTTGAAGAACCGGGAACTAATGAGCAGTTCTTC
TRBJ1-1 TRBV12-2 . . CASRSPRGPGEDTEAFF TGTGCAAGTCGCTCCCCCCGGGGGCCAGGGGAGGACACTGAAGCTTTCTTT
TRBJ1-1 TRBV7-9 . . CASSPMRHTEAFF TGTGCCAGCAGTCCTATGAGACACACTGAAGCTTTCTTT
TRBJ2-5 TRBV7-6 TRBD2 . CASSLAVAGDERETQYF TGTGCCAGCAGCTTAGCTGTGGCGGGAGACGAGCGGGAGACCCAGTACTTC
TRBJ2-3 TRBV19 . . CASSQTRAWADTQYF TGTGCCAGTAGTCAGACGCGTGCATGGGCAGATACGCAGTATTTT
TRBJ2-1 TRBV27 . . CASSPLMEGFSYNEQFF TGTGCCAGCAGCCCTTTAATGGAGGGTTTCTCCTACAATGAGCAGTTCTTC
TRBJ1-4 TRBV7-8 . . CASSTGTSPEKLFF TGTGCCAGCAGCACTGGGACTTCACCTGAAAAACTGTTTTTT
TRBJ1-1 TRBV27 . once CASSFGGLAEAFF TGTGCCAGCAGTTTCGGGGGGCTGGCTGAAGCTTTCTTT
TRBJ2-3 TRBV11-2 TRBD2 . CASSLRLAKLDTQYF TGTGCCAGCAGCTTGCGACTAGCCAAACTGGATACGCAGTATTTT
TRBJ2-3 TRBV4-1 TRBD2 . CASSQEGAGGGWTDTQYF TGCGCCAGCAGCCAAGAAGGAGCGGGAGGGGGCTGGACAGATACGCAGTATTTT
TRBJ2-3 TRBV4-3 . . CASSQEGSRQSTDTQYF TGCGCCAGCAGCCAAGAGGGCTCGAGACAGAGCACAGATACGCAGTATTTT
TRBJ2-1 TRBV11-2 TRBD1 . CASSPRTGVDEQFF TGTGCCAGCAGCCCTAGGACAGGGGTTGATGAGCAGTTCTTC
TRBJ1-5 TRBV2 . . CASSDAGQPQHF TGTGCCAGCAGTGATGCGGGTCAGCCCCAGCATTTT
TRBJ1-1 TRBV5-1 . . CASRWNTEAFF TGCGCCAGCAGATGGAACACTGAAGCTTTCTTT
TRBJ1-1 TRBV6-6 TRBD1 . CASSYKTGGAPEAFF TGTGCCAGCAGTTATAAAACAGGGGGCGCCCCTGAAGCTTTCTTT
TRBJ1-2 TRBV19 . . CASSIFGESGYGYTF TGTGCCAGTAGTATTTTTGGGGAGAGCGGCTATGGCTACACCTTC
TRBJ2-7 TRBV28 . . CASSGYEQYF TGTGCCAGCAGTGGATACGAGCAGTACTTC
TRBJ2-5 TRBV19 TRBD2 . CASSILAGQETQYF TGTGCCAGTAGTATCCTAGCGGGACAAGAGACCCAGTACTTC
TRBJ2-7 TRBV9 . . CASSVASSGEQYF TGTGCCAGCAGCGTAGCCTCCTCAGGAGAGCAGTACTTC
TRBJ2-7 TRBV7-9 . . CASSSGTKIYEQYF TGTGCCAGCAGCTCCGGGACCAAAATTTACGAGCAGTACTTC
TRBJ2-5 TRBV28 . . CASSPTTYQETQYF TGTGCCAGCAGTCCCACAACGTACCAAGAGACCCAGTACTTC
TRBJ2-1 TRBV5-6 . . CASSLAGSPFF TGTGCCAGCAGCTTGGCCGGGAGTCCGTTCTTC
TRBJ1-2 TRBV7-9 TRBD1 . CASSIDREDSYGYTF TGTGCCAGCAGCATTGACAGGGAAGATTCCTATGGCTACACCTTC
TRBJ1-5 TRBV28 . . CASLKGTQPQHF TGTGCCAGCCTGAAGGGAACTCAGCCCCAGCATTTT
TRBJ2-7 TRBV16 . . CASSPRQDSEQYF TGTGCCAGCAGCCCACGACAGGACTCCGAGCAGTACTTC
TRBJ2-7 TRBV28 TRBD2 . CASSEVRETPYEQYF TGTGCCAGCAGCGAAGTGCGGGAGACCCCCTACGAGCAGTACTTC
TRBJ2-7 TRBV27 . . CASSLSGRVPSYEQYF TGTGCCAGCAGTTTATCTGGCAGGGTACCCTCCTACGAGCAGTACTTC
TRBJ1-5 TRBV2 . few CASDWGQGKNQPQHF TGTGCCAGCGACTGGGGGCAGGGAAAGAATCAGCCCCAGCATTTT
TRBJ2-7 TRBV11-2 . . CASEPSPQTGPTYEQYF TGTGCCAGCGAACCAAGTCCCCAAACAGGCCCTACCTACGAGCAGTACTTC
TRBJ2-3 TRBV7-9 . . CASSLDSIGSDTQYF TGTGCCAGCAGCTTAGACAGTATCGGGTCAGATACGCAGTATTTT
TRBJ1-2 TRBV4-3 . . CASSQESGLVYGYTF TGCGCCAGCAGCCAAGAGTCGGGACTTGTTTATGGCTACACCTTC
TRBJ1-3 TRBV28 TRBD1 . CASSLYTGEGNTIYF TGTGCCAGCAGTTTATATACAGGGGAGGGGAACACCATATATTTT
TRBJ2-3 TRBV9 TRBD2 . CASSVAGASGVTDTQYF TGTGCCAGCAGCGTAGCTGGCGCTAGCGGAGTCACAGATACGCAGTATTTT
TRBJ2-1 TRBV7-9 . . CASSLDGLSYNEQFF TGTGCCAGCAGCTTAGACGGGCTTTCCTACAATGAGCAGTTCTTC
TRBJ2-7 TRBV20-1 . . CSARVVGEQYF TGCAGTGCTCGGGTAGTTGGGGAGCAGTACTTC
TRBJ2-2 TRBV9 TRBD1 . CASSEGDRVAGELFF TGTGCCAGCAGCGAGGGAGACAGGGTGGCCGGGGAGCTGTTTTTT
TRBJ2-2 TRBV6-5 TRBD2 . CASSSAGGSGELFF TGTGCCAGCAGTTCAGCGGGAGGCTCTGGGGAGCTGTTTTTT
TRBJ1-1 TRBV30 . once CAWIALRFMNTEAFF TGTGCCTGGATTGCTTTGAGATTTATGAACACTGAAGCTTTCTTT
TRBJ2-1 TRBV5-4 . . CASSLRRELYNEQFF TGTGCCAGCAGCTTGCGACGGGAGCTATACAATGAGCAGTTCTTC
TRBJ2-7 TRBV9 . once CASSGVIFGEQYF TGTGCCAGCAGCGGTGTAATTTTTGGAGAGCAGTACTTC
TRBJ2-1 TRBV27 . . CASSLYTSSYNEQFF TGTGCCAGCAGTTTGTACACTAGCTCCTACAATGAGCAGTTCTTC
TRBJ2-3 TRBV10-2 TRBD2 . CASSEAATSGASTDTQYF TGCGCCAGCAGTGAGGCTGCGACTAGCGGAGCTAGCACAGATACGCAGTATTTT
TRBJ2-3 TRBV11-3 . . CASSLPSRGATQYF TGTGCCAGCAGCTTACCCTCTCGGGGGGCGACGCAGTATTTT
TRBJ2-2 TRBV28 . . CASSLRENTGELFF TGTGCCAGCAGTTTAAGGGAGAACACCGGGGAGCTGTTTTTT
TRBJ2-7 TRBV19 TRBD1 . CASSPTGVGDEQYF TGTGCCAGTAGTCCTACAGGGGTGGGGGACGAGCAGTACTTC
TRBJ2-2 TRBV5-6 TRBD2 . CASSFGTSVWELFF TGTGCCAGCAGCTTCGGGACTAGCGTTTGGGAGCTGTTTTTT
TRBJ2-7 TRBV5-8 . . CASSLAGGEQYF TGTGCCAGCAGCTTGGCCGGGGGCGAGCAGTACTTC
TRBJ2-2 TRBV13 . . CASSSPNTGELFF TGTGCCAGCAGCTCCCCGAACACCGGGGAGCTGTTTTTT
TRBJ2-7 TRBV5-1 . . CASAQGSWYEQYF TGCGCCAGTGCCCAAGGGAGTTGGTACGAGCAGTACTTC